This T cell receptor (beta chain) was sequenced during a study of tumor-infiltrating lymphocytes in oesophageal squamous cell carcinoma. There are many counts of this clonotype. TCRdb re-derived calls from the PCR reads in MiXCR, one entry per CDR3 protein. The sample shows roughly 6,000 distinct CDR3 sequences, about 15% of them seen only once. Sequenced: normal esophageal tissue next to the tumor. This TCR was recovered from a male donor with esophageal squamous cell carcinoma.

CDR3 sequence: CASSRDSGSYNEQFF. CDR3 bases: TGTGCCAGCAGCCGAGACTCGGGCTCCTACAATGAGCAGTTCTTC. The chain uses TRBV14 and TRBJ2-1, with no clear D. This CDR3 is 15 amino acids long. CDR1 and CDR2 (germline): SGHDN, FVKESK. Trimming removed 4 bases at V and 0 bases at J, with 10 bases between.